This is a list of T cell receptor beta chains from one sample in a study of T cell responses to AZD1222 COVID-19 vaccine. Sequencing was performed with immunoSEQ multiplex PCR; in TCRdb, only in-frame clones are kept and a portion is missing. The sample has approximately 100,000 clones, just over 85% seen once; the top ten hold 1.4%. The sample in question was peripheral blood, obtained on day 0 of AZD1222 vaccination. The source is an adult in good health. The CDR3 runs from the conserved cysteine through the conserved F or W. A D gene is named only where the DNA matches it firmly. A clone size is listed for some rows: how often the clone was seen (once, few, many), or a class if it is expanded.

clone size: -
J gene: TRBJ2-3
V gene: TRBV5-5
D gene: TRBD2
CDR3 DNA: TGTGCCAGCAAAAGGTGGGCTAGCGGGGAATCCACAGATACGCAGTATTTT
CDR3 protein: CASKRWASGESTDTQYF

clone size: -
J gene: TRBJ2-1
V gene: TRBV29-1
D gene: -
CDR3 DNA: TGCAGCGTTGAAGATATCGGTAGTGAGCAGTTCTTC
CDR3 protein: CSVEDIGSEQFF

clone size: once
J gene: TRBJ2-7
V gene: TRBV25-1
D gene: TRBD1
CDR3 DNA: TGTGCCAGCAGTGAACTGGCCGGGACAGGCTACTACGAGCAGTACTTC
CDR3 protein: CASSELAGTGYYEQYF

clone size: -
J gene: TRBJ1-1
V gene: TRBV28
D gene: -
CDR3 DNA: TGTGCCAGCAGTCACAACCAGAACACTGAAGCTTTCTTT
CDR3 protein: CASSHNQNTEAFF

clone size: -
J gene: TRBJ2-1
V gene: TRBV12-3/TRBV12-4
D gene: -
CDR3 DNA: TGTGCCAGCACGAGGGGTTATGAGCAGTTCTTC
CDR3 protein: CASTRGYEQFF

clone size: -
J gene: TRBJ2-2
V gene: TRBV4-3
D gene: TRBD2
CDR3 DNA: TGCGCCAGCAGCCAAGATAGACTAGCTTCCGGGGAGCTGTTTTTT
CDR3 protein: CASSQDRLASGELFF

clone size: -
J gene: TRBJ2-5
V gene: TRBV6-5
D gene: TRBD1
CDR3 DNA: TGTGCCAGCAGTTACTCGACAGGGATGGAGACCCAGTACTTC
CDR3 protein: CASSYSTGMETQYF

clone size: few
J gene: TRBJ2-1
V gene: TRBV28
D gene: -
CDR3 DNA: TGTGCCAGCAGTCCCATTACGGGGGAGCAGTTCTTC
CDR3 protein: CASSPITGEQFF

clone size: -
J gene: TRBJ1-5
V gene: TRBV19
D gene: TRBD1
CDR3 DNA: TGTGCCAGTAGAGGACAGGGGACGGGGCCCTCGGGGCAGCCCCAGCATTTT
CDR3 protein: CASRGQGTGPSGQPQHF

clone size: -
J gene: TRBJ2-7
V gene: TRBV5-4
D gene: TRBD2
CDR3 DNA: TGTGCCAGCAGCCCCGGGGGAGGGCCTCTCGAGCAGTACTTC
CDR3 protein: CASSPGGGPLEQYF

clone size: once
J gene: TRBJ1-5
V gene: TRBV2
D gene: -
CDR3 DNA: TGTGCCAGCAGTTCCGACGGAAGCAATCAGCCCCAGCATTTT
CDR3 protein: CASSSDGSNQPQHF

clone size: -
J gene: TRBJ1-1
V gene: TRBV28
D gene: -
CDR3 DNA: TGTGCCAGCAGTCTTCAACTGAACACTGAAGCTTTCTTT
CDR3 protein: CASSLQLNTEAFF

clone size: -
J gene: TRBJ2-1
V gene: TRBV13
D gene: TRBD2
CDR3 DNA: TGTGCCAGCAGCTTAGACGATCCTGGACTAGCGGGAGGTACCTATAATGAGCAGTTCTTC
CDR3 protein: CASSLDDPGLAGGTYNEQFF

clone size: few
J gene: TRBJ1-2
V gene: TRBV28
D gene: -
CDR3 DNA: TGTGCCAGCACCCTGGGGGGGCAAGGCTATGGCTACACCTTC
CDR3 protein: CASTLGGQGYGYTF

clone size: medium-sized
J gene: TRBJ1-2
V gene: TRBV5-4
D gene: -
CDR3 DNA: TGTGCCAGCAGCCAGGGAGGGAAGCCAAACTATGGCTACACCTTC
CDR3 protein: CASSQGGKPNYGYTF

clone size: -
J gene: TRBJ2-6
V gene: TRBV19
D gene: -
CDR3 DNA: TGTGCCAGTAGTAGTCGGCAGACGGATTCTGGGGCCAACGTCCTGACTTTC
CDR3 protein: CASSSRQTDSGANVLTF

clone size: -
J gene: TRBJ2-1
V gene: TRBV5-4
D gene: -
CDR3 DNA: TGTGCCAGCAGCTTAGAACCGGTCAACGGCAATGAGCAGTTCTTC
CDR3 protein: CASSLEPVNGNEQFF

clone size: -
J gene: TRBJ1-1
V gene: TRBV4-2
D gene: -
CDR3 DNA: TGTGCCAGCAGCCAAGATAGGAGGGGAAAAGCTTTCTTT
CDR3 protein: CASSQDRRGKAFF

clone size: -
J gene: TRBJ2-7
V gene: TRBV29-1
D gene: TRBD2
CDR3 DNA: TGCAGCGTTCAACTAGCGGGAGGGCCAACGTACTTC
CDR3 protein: CSVQLAGGPTYF

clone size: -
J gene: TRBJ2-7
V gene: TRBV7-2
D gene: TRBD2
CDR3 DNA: TGTGCCAGCAGCTTAGATTGGCCTAGCGGGAGGGCCTACGAGCAGTACTTC
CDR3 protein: CASSLDWPSGRAYEQYF

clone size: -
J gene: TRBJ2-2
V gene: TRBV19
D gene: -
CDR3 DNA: TGTGCCAGTAGTGTGGGGGTGGGCAGTGCGAACACCGGGGAGCTGTTTTTT
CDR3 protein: CASSVGVGSANTGELFF

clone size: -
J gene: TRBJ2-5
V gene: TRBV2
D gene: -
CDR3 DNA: TGTGCCGGGTCAAGACAGACCAAAGAGACCCAGTACTTC
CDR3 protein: CAGSRQTKETQYF

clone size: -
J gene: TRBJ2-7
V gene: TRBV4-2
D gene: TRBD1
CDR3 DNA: TGTGCCAGCAGCCAAGGCACCGGACAGGGGGTTTACGAGCAGTACTTC
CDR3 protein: CASSQGTGQGVYEQYF

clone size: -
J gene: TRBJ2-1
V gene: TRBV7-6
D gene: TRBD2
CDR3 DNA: TGTGCCAGCAGCTCAATTTCGGAGGGAGGGCGCAATGAGCAGTTCTTC
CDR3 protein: CASSSISEGGRNEQFF

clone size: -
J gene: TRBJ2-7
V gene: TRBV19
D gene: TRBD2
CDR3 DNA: TGTGCCAGTAGTCAAGGACTAGCGGGAGGGGGCTCCTACGAGCAGTACTTC
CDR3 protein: CASSQGLAGGGSYEQYF

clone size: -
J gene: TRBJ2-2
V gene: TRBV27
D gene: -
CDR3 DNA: TGTGCCAGCAGTAGCTCGACAGTTAACACCGGGGAGCTGTTTTTT
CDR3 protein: CASSSSTVNTGELFF

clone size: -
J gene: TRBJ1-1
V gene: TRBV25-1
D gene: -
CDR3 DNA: TGTGCCAGCACCCCTTCGGAGGGGGTGAACACTGAAGCTTTCTTT
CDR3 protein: CASTPSEGVNTEAFF

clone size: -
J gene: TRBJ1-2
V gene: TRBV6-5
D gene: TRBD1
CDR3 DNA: TGTGCCAGCAGCCGGTCGACAGGGACCCATGGCTACACCTTC
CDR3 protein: CASSRSTGTHGYTF

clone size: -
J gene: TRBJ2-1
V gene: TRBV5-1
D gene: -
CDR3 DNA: TGCGCCAGCAGCTTAGGAACGGGATCCTACAATGAGCAGTTCTTC
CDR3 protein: CASSLGTGSYNEQFF

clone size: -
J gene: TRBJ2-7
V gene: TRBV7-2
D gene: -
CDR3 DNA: TGTGCCAGCGGCCCTCTTAGCGGTCGGACCGAGCAGTACTTC
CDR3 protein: CASGPLSGRTEQYF

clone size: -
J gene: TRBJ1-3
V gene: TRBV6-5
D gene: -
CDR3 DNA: TGTGCCAGCAGTTATAACAGGGTGCCTGAAAACACCATATATTTT
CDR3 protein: CASSYNRVPENTIYF

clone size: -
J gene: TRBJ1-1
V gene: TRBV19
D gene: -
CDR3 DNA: TGTGCCAGTAGTATACGGGGGGCCGCTGAAGCTTTCTTT
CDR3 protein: CASSIRGAAEAFF

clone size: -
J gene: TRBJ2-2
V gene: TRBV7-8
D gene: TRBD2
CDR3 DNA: TGTGCCAGCAGCTCTCTAGCGGGAGCAAACACCGGGGAGCTGTTTTTT
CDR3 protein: CASSSLAGANTGELFF

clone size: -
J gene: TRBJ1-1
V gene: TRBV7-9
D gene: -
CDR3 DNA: TGTGCCAGCAGCCGCCCCCCGAACACTGAAGCTTTCTTT
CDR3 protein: CASSRPPNTEAFF

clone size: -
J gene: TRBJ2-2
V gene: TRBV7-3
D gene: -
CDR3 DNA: TGTGCCAGCAGCTTAAGACAGCCGAACACCGGGGAGCTGTTTTTT
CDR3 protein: CASSLRQPNTGELFF